The rows below give T cell receptor beta chains drawn from one sample of a study of sequential checkpoint blockade in melanoma. The protocol was immunoSEQ multiplex PCR, while the TCRdb copy is restricted to in-frame clones and leaves out a portion. The sample has around 11,000 clones; roughly 60% are singletons. The sample consisted of CD8+ T cells sorted from blood (inferred from file names), taken from a patient given nivolumab and ipilimumab in sequence. All receptors derive from a human donor with melanoma. Each CDR3 is given with its conserved first and last residue. D genes are given only for firm matches. Clone size, where shown, is once, few, many, or a class for clones that have expanded.

D	V	size	J	DNA	CDR3
NA	TRBV28	few	TRBJ2-3	TGTGCCAGCAGGCACAGGGATAAGAACACAGATACGCAGTATTTT	CASRHRDKNTDTQYF
TRBD2	TRBV9	once	TRBJ2-1	TGTGCCAGCAGCGACACCGGGACTAGCATCGATGAGCAGTTCTTC	CASSDTGTSIDEQFF
NA	TRBV9	NA	TRBJ2-1	TGTGCCAGCAGCCCCCGTTATGGGCGCAATGAGCAGTTCTTC	CASSPRYGRNEQFF
TRBD1	TRBV7-9	NA	TRBJ2-3	TGTGCCAGCAGCATACGACAGGGGAACGTAGATGCGCAGTATTTT	CASSIRQGNVDAQYF
NA	TRBV27	NA	TRBJ2-2	TGTGCCAGCAGCTCGACATTAACCGGGGAGCTGTTTTTT	CASSSTLTGELFF
TRBD2	TRBV9	NA	TRBJ2-5	TGTGCCAGCAGCCCAGGGACTAGCGGGACAAAGACCCAGTACTTC	CASSPGTSGTKTQYF
TRBD1	TRBV28	NA	TRBJ2-7	TGTGCCAGCAGTCTCGAGGGACAGGCCTTTCCTTACTTC	CASSLEGQAFPYF
TRBD2	TRBV30	NA	TRBJ2-1	TGTGCCTGGAGGAATGAACTAGCGGGTTACAATGAGCAGTTCTTC	CAWRNELAGYNEQFF
NA	TRBV4-3	medium-sized	TRBJ1-2	TGCGCCAGCAGCCAAGTTTTGGACAGCTATAACTATGGCTACACCTTC	CASSQVLDSYNYGYTF
TRBD2	TRBV18	NA	TRBJ2-2	TGTGCCAGCTCACCACCGGCACTAGCGGGAGTCACCGGGGAGCTGTTTTTT	CASSPPALAGVTGELFF
NA	TRBV4-3	NA	TRBJ2-3	TGCGCCAGCAGCCAAGCGGCAGGCGGAGGGATTTCCACGCAGTATTTT	CASSQAAGGGISTQYF
NA	TRBV7-6	NA	TRBJ2-7	TGTGCCAGCAGTTTGGGCTCTTCCCCTAAGGAGCAGTACTTC	CASSLGSSPKEQYF
TRBD1	TRBV7-9	NA	TRBJ1-2	TGTGCCAGCAGCCAAACCGGGACAGGGCCCGGCTATGGTGGAACCTTC	CASSQTGTGPGYGGTF
TRBD2	TRBV5-6	NA	TRBJ2-5	TGTGCCAGCGAGAGGTGGGAGGGGCAAGAGACCCAGTACTTC	CASERWEGQETQYF
NA	TRBV15	NA	TRBJ1-1	TGTGCCGTAAGCGGGCCAAACACTGAAGCTTTCTTT	CAVSGPNTEAFF
TRBD2	TRBV9	NA	TRBJ2-3	TGTGCCAGCAGCCCTAGCGGGAGGAGCGCAGATACGCAGTATTTT	CASSPSGRSADTQYF
TRBD1	TRBV28	NA	TRBJ1-4	TGTGCCAGCAGTCCCGAGACAGGGTTGAGTGAAAAACTGTTTTTT	CASSPETGLSEKLFF
NA	TRBV27	NA	TRBJ2-7	TGTGCCAGCAGTTACGGGGAAGGGCCCTACGAGCAGTACTTC	CASSYGEGPYEQYF
TRBD2	TRBV7-2	NA	TRBJ2-7	TGTGCCAGCAGCTTAGAAGGACTAGCGGTTTCCTACGAGCAGTACTTC	CASSLEGLAVSYEQYF
NA	TRBV28	NA	TRBJ1-2	TGTGCCAGCTTCGGTTCCTATGGCTACACCTTC	CASFGSYGYTF
TRBD1	TRBV18	NA	TRBJ2-5	TGTGCCAGCTCACCCGGGACAGCGTACCAAGAGACCCAGTACTTC	CASSPGTAYQETQYF
TRBD2	TRBV11-1	few	TRBJ2-1	TGTGCCAGCAGCCCCAAGGGACTAGACTATTACAATGAGCAGTTCTTC	CASSPKGLDYYNEQFF
NA	TRBV28	NA	TRBJ2-1	TGTGCCAGCAGCCCAGTGGGCCTAGCGACCGGCAATGAGCAGTTCTTC	CASSPVGLATGNEQFF
NA	TRBV2	NA	TRBJ2-5	TGTGCCAGCAGTGACAAAGAGACCCAGTACTTC	CASSDKETQYF
NA	TRBV18	NA	TRBJ2-7	TGTGCCAGCTCACCCCCCCCGGGTTACGAGCAGTACTTC	CASSPPPGYEQYF
TRBD2	TRBV6-5	NA	TRBJ2-3	TGTGCCAGCAGTTACGGACTAGCGACAGATACGCAGTATTTT	CASSYGLATDTQYF
NA	TRBV4-3	few	TRBJ1-3	TGCGCCAGCAGCCAAGATAGGGGGGGCTCTGGAAACACCATATATTTT	CASSQDRGGSGNTIYF
TRBD1	TRBV9	NA	TRBJ2-6	TGTGCCAGCAGCGAATGGGGGACAGGGGCAGGAGGGGCCAACGTCCTGACTTTC	CASSEWGTGAGGANVLTF
NA	TRBV6-1	NA	TRBJ1-2	TGTGCCAGCAGTGAAATGGCAGGGCTTGATGGCTACACCTTC	CASSEMAGLDGYTF
TRBD1	TRBV7-9	NA	TRBJ2-5	TGTGCCAGCAGCCCCCGGGACAGGGACACTCAAGAGACCCAGTACTTC	CASSPRDRDTQETQYF
TRBD1	TRBV7-6	NA	TRBJ1-1	TGTGCCAGCAGCTCCGGACAGGGATTAGACACTGAAGCTTTCTTT	CASSSGQGLDTEAFF
NA	TRBV29-1	NA	TRBJ2-4	TGCAGCACGGGGGCGGGGGCGTTAGCCAAAAACATTCAGTACTTC	CSTGAGALAKNIQYF
NA	TRBV4-1	NA	TRBJ2-7	TGCGCCAGCAGCCAAGATTCGAGATACGAGCAGTACTTC	CASSQDSRYEQYF
TRBD1	TRBV10-1	once	TRBJ1-1	TGCGCCAGCAGCAACCGGACAGGCACTGAAGCTTTCTTT	CASSNRTGTEAFF
TRBD2	TRBV9	few	TRBJ2-1	TGTGCCAGCAGCGCTAGCGGGGACAATGAGCAGTTCTTC	CASSASGDNEQFF
TRBD2	TRBV30	NA	TRBJ2-7	TGTGCCTGGAGTACCCCCGCTAGCGGGAGCGAATACGAGCAGTACTTC	CAWSTPASGSEYEQYF
TRBD1	TRBV15	few	TRBJ2-7	TGTGCCACCAGCAGAGAGGGGACAGCCTCCTACGAGCAGTACTTC	CATSREGTASYEQYF
TRBD1	TRBV7-9	medium-sized	TRBJ1-5	TGTGCCAGCAGCATGGGGACAGATAGCAATCAGCCCCAGCATTTT	CASSMGTDSNQPQHF
TRBD1	TRBV5-6	NA	TRBJ1-1	TGTGCCAGCAGCTTGGAAGGGACAGGGACTGAAGCTTTCTTT	CASSLEGTGTEAFF
NA	TRBV7-9	NA	TRBJ1-1	TGTGCCAGCAGTTTAGGGGGGCACACTGAAGCTTTCTTT	CASSLGGHTEAFF
NA	TRBV27	few	TRBJ2-2	TGTGCCAGCAGTTTGAGACAGGGCGGGGTAGCCGGGGAGCTGTTTTTT	CASSLRQGGVAGELFF
TRBD1	TRBV28	NA	TRBJ1-2	TGTGCCAGCAGCCCGACAGGGGTGGATGGCTACACCTTC	CASSPTGVDGYTF
TRBD2	TRBV28	many	TRBJ2-2	TGTGCCAGCAGTTTTCCCACTAGCGCGGATGACACCGGGGAGCTGTTTTTT	CASSFPTSADDTGELFF
TRBD1	TRBV6-5	NA	TRBJ1-2	TGTGCCAGCAGTTACACGGCGGGACAGGGCTACACCTTC	CASSYTAGQGYTF
NA	TRBV4-3	medium-sized	TRBJ1-3	TGCGCCAGCAGCCAAGATCGCAGGGGATCTGGAAACACCATATATTTT	CASSQDRRGSGNTIYF
NA	TRBV5-1	NA	TRBJ2-7	TGCGCCAGCAGCTTGTATGGACAATGGGCCGAGCAGTACTTC	CASSLYGQWAEQYF
NA	TRBV28	NA	TRBJ1-1	TGTGCCACCGAGGGGGGGGCCACTGAAGCTTTCTTT	CATEGGATEAFF
NA	TRBV5-5	NA	TRBJ1-1	TGTGCCAGCAGCCCCTGGGAGACGATCGGAATTGCTGAAGCTTTCTTT	CASSPWETIGIAEAFF
TRBD2	TRBV28	NA	TRBJ2-1	TGTGCCAGCAGTTTAGGAGCGGGGCGGGAGCAGTTCTTC	CASSLGAGREQFF
NA	TRBV6-1	few	TRBJ1-5	TGTGCCAGCAGTTCCAGTTTTACCACCCAGCCCCAGCATTTT	CASSSSFTTQPQHF
NA	TRBV10-3	few	TRBJ2-5	TGTGCCATCTCTCCGCGAACCCAAGAGACCCAGTACTTC	CAISPRTQETQYF
TRBD1	TRBV27	NA	TRBJ1-6	TGTGCCAGCAGTTTCCTCACCGGGACAGGGGATTTGTTCGGAAATTCACCCCTCCACTTT	CASSFLTGTGDLFGNSPLHF
TRBD2	TRBV5-6	NA	TRBJ2-7	TGTGCCAGCAGCGGCGGGTCTAGCGGGAGGCGGTACGAGCAGTACTTC	CASSGGSSGRRYEQYF
TRBD2	TRBV7-9	once	TRBJ2-2	TGTGCCAGCAGCTCGACTAGCGGGAGGGCCCGGACCGGGGAGCTGTTTTTT	CASSSTSGRARTGELFF
TRBD2	TRBV10-2	NA	TRBJ2-1	TGCGCCAGCAGTGGCACTAGCGTGTACAATGAGCAGTTCTTC	CASSGTSVYNEQFF
TRBD2	TRBV27	NA	TRBJ2-2	TGTGCCAGCAGTCTACTAGCGGGAGGGTCCGGGGAGCTGTTTTTT	CASSLLAGGSGELFF
NA	TRBV7-9	medium-sized	TRBJ1-1	TGTGCCAGCAGCTTAGCGTATGGGCCCACTGAAGCTTTCTTT	CASSLAYGPTEAFF
TRBD2	TRBV5-6	large	TRBJ2-3	TGTGCCAGCAGCCTTTACCCGTCCTGGCTAGCGGTCACAGATACGCAGTATTTT	CASSLYPSWLAVTDTQYF